This TCR beta chain was recovered during a study of regulatory T cells in long-lasting Graves disease. Investigators prepared the TCR beta libraries by applying iRepertoire HTBI primers and Arm-PCR of CDR3 regions. TCRdb itself ran the multiplex PCR reads through MiXCR, one entry per CDR3 protein. This sample has more than 300,000 distinct CDR3 sequences, with about 16% found just once. Time point noted: newly diagnosed GD, antithyroid drugs for less than 3 months. The authors made the TCR library using RNA they extracted from PBMCs. By American Thyroid Association guidelines, Graves' disease was diagnosed in the cohort. At least ten counts were recorded for this clonotype. The CDR3 consists of 17 residues. The trim removed 6 bases at V and 2 bases at J, leaving 10 bases unmatched. Germline CDR1 is DFQATT and CDR2 is SNEGSKA (reference sequence).

The chain has TRBV20-1 and TRBJ2-6, with 10 bases fitting TRBD1. Sequenced material: peripheral blood mononuclear cells (PBMCs), taken at new diagnosis, from a patient treated with antithyroid drugs. The receptor comes from a female donor with Graves disease. The CDR3 loop is CSATGGQGGPGANVLTF. The CDR3 DNA reads TGCAGTGCCACAGGCGGACAGGGGGGGCCTGGGGCCAACGTCCTGACTTTC.